The clone carrying this TCR beta chain qualifies as medium-sized. Its specificity is unknown. No patient received treatment before thyroid surgery. Per the original data handling: Variation in CDR3 across clinicopathological groups served as the basis for constructing a distant-metastasis classifier in papillary thyroid cancer. TCRdb reprocessed the PCR reads via MiXCR. For this entry, the V and J calls and clone size follow TCRdb and not the study's own pipeline. This table has about 13,000 clones, 20% to 25% appearing once. These data are taken from a study of metastatic and nonmetastatic thyroid tumors. At the level of the study: Malignant and benign thyroid patients had repertoires compared in peripheral blood and tumor or nodule tissue. Points from the study as a whole: Benign nodules reportedly had significantly lower TCR beta diversity than malignant thyroid tumors in blood and tumor.

Germline CDR1 and CDR2: MNHNS and SASEGT. J lost 10 bases, V lost 5 bases, and 16 bases had no gene match. The CDR3 has 15 residues. Material: blood. This sequence joins TRBV6-1 and TRBJ1-2; the match to TRBD1 covers 7 bases. The sequence was obtained from a male donor with papillary thyroid cancer or a benign thyroid nodule (not recorded which). Some clones in this sample may be carry-over from other donors' samples. CDR3 sequence: CASSSSSTGRILYTF. In DNA form, the CDR3 reads TGTGCCAGCAGTTCTTCCTCGACAGGGAGGATTCTCTACACCTTC.